This T cell receptor beta chain was documented in a study of a mutant IDH1 vaccine in newly diagnosed glioma. Looking at the study overall: Sex distribution of treated patients was roughly 62% male and around 40% female; mean age was around 40 years.

As for time point: week 47, end of study. Each vaccine dose was 300 ug of mutant IDH1 20-mer peptide, with topical imiquimod. Eight vaccine doses were administered to patients at weeks 1, 3, 5, 7, 11, 15, 19 and 23. Trimming pared 2 bases from V and 7 bases from J, leaving 12 bases between. This CDR3 spans 14 amino acids. CDR1 SGDLS and CDR2 YYNGEE come from the germline V gene. Study-wide findings and caveats: Among top peripheral T cell clonotypes, changes seemed unrelated to pseudoprogression.

Points on this clone: Its matching antigen is unknown.

Sequencing used immunoSEQ multiplex PCR; TCRdb keeps in-frame clones, though not all of them. The sample carries 50,000 to 55,000 clones, roughly two thirds recorded once. The sample consisted of peripheral blood mononuclear cells (PBMCs), taken from a glioma patient whose treatment included an IDH1 peptide vaccine. This chain connects TRBV9 to TRBJ1-4; unclear D gene. The receptor's source is a man in his forties with glioma. Some clones in this sample may be carry-over from other donors' samples. CDR3 residues: CASSVSWASEKLFF. The CDR3 DNA sequence: TGTGCCAGCAGCGTTTCATGGGCAAGTGAAAAACTGTTTTTT.